This T cell receptor beta chain is drawn from a study of CD8 T cells in ankylosing spondylitis. The CDR3 runs 15 residues. J was trimmed by 6 bases and V by 5 bases; bases with no gene match: 6. Germline CDR1 and CDR2: SGHNT and YENEEA. Study results and limitations: About 8 highly homologous variants made up a TCR beta motif, and this motif appeared characteristic of ankylosing spondylitis blood.

This clonotype has more than one count but fewer than ten. Its matching antigen is unknown. MiXCR, run by TCRdb on the 5' RACE reads, gives a single entry per CDR3 protein. This table holds fewer than 500,000 distinct CDR3 sequences, 20% to 25% found once. The sequenced material came from blood, either unsorted or a sorted T cell fraction (not recorded which). The clonotype comes from a male donor with ankylosing spondylitis. The rearrangement uses TRBV11-3 and TRBJ2-1, with 11 bases identical to TRBD2. The CDR3 loop is CASSRLAGLANEQFF. CDR3 in DNA: TGTGCCAGCAGCCGACTAGCGGGGCTTGCCAATGAGCAGTTCTTC.